Each of the 14 T cell receptor beta chains below was sequenced from the same sample in a study of blood T cells in healthy people across ages. Combining a sample-barcoded 5' primer with a J-beta primer mix, a second PCR ran for 7 to 11 cycles. MiXCR was run by TCRdb on the 5' RACE reads, yielding one entry per CDR3 protein. The table has more than 1,400,000 distinct CDR3 sequences, around two fifths seen once. Sequencing used blood. All receptors derive from a woman between 18 and 29 years old in good health.

Worth noting for this clonotype: Since a much larger clone is just one base distant, this may be a read error. DNA for the CDR3: TGTGCCAGCGGCGTTAAAGAGACCCAGTACTTC. This sequence encodes CASGVKETQYF. This chain connects TRBV3-1 to TRBJ2-5; D ambiguous. V lost 8 bases and J lost 3, with 7 bases in between. Germline CDR1 is LGHDT and CDR2 is YNNKEL (reference sequence). The CDR3 length is 11 residues.

Concerning this clonotype: This may arise from a read error, as a much more abundant clone is one base away. The rearrangement uses TRBV10-3 and TRBJ2-4, with 7 positions matching TRBD1. The CDR3 runs to 12 residues. Germline V gene data show CDR1 as ENHRY and CDR2 as SYGVKD. In nucleotides, the CDR3 is TGTGCCATCAGTCCAACAGGGGACATTCGGTACTTC. It encodes CAISPTGDIRYF.

The rearrangement uses TRBV20-1 and TRBJ1-1; TRBD1 is a possible D gene (5 bases). Looked up from germline, CDR1 is DFQATT and CDR2 is SNEGSKA (reference sequence). The V end was cut by 0 bases, the J end by 0 bases, with 11 bases between. The length of the CDR3 is 15 residues. The CDR3 spells CSARDPGTVNTEAFF. As DNA, the CDR3 is TGCAGTGCTAGAGATCCCGGGACGGTGAACACTGAAGCTTTCTTT.

A note on this clonotype: Mismatch with germline at one junction end may stem from a read error. The J gene is TRBJ1-5, the V gene TRBV27; D not certain. There are 15 residues in the CDR3. Per germline, CDR1 MNHEY and CDR2 SMNVEV (reference sequence). The CDR3 sequence is CTSKTEENSNQPQHF. CDR3 coding DNA: TGTACCAGCAAAACGGAAGAGAATAGCAATCAGCCCCAGCATTTT.

This chain links TRBV12-3 or TRBV12-4 with TRBJ2-3; TRBD1 aligns across 11 bases. CDR3 length: 19 residues. Unmatched junction bases numbered 16, after V lost 3 bases and J lost 5 bases. DNA of the CDR3: TGTGCCAGCAGTTTTTTAGCGACCTTTCCGGGGACAGGGGGAGATACGCAGTATTTT. It is translated as CASSFLATFPGTGGDTQYF.

The V and J genes are TRBV7-9 and TRBJ2-7; D not resolved. The germline gives CDR1 SEHNR, CDR2 FQNEAQ (reference sequence). The CDR3 contains 15 residues. Trimming left V 1 base short and J 12 bases short, with 22 bases between. Written as DNA, the CDR3 is TGTGCCAGCAGCTTAGTTGAGCATTTGAGCAGTGAGTCGTACTTC. Encoded protein: CASSLVEHLSSESYF.

The chain combines TRBV9 with TRBJ2-3, with 7 bases matching TRBD2. Per the germline V gene, CDR1 is SGDLS and CDR2 is YYNGEE. The junction had 4 bases not matched to a gene; V was cut back by 7 bases and J by 2 bases. This CDR3 is 13 amino acids long. CDR3 residues: CASQAGSTDTQYF. CDR3 DNA sequence: TGTGCCAGCCAAGCGGGGTCCACAGATACGCAGTATTTT.

This chain joins TRBV15 and TRBJ1-1; D ambiguous. The V gene's germline CDR1 is LNHNV and CDR2 YYDKDF (reference sequence). The CDR3 contains 13 residues. V lost 1 base and J lost 5, with 8 bases in between. CDR3 residues: CATSRVGRTEAFF. DNA for the CDR3: TGTGCCACCAGCAGAGTTGGGAGGACTGAAGCTTTCTTT.

Written as DNA, the CDR3 is TGCAGTGCTACCCGCGGGGGGGGAGGAACCTTCTACGAGCAGTACTTC. Protein sequence: CSATRGGGGTFYEQYF. The V gene is TRBV20-1, the J gene TRBJ2-5; TRBD2 matches at 9 bases. TRBJ2-7 explains the end of the DNA better; the J call may be wrong. Germline V gives CDR1 DFQATT, CDR2 SNEGSKA (reference sequence). The CDR3 sequence is 16 residues long.

This clonotype was seen just once. The rearrangement uses TRBV7-9 and TRBJ1-6; 9 nucleotides match TRBD1. Trimming at V came to 4 bases and at J to 6 bases, leaving 7 bases not matched to a gene. There are 16 residues in the CDR3. CDR1 is SEHNR and CDR2 is FQNEAQ in the germline V gene (reference sequence). In DNA form, the CDR3 reads TGTGCCAGCAGCTACCCCGACAGGGGGTTTAATTCACCCCTCCACTTT. Translating gives CASSYPDRGFNSPLHF.

The chain links TRBV3-1 to TRBJ2-2, with D unclear. This CDR3 is 12 amino acids long. Looked up from germline, CDR1 is LGHDT and CDR2 is YNNKEL (reference sequence). Trimming removed 8 bases from V and 5 bases from J, with 9 bases in between. CDR3 coding DNA: TGTGCCAGCCGTGGGGAAACCGGGGAGCTGTTTTTT. Translated: CASRGETGELFF.

J is TRBJ1-2 and V is TRBV18; no definite D call. The CDR3 extends over 14 amino acids. Trimming cost V 3 bases and J 4 bases, with 12 bases left between them. The germline V gene has CDR1 KGHSH and CDR2 LQKENI. The CDR3 spells CASSPQEAGYGYTF. The CDR3 bases are TGTGCCAGCTCACCCCAAGAAGCGGGCTATGGCTACACCTTC. Full variable domain (remainder filled in from reference TRBV18 and TRBJ1-2): NAGVMQNPRHLVRRRGQEARLRCSPMKGHSHVYWYRQLPEEGLKFMVYLQKENIIDESGMPKERFSAEFPKEGPSILRIQQVVRGDSAAYFCASSPQEAGYGYTFGSGTRLTVV.

For this clonotype: Given a much more abundant clone one base away, this may be a read error. The V gene is TRBV6-2 or TRBV6-3, the J gene TRBJ2-5; D is perhaps TRBD1 (6 bases). CDR3 size: 16 residues. Germline V CDR1 and CDR2: MNHEY, SVGEGT. V was trimmed by 6 bases and J by 5 bases, leaving 22 bases between them. CDR3 residues: CASSSPLGGSMETQYF. As DNA, the CDR3 is TGTGCCAGCAGCTCCCCCCTAGGGGGTTCGATGGAGACCCAGTACTTC.

This clonotype was picked up one time. The chain combines TRBV20-1 with TRBJ2-1; D is possibly TRBD2 (5 bases). Germline V CDR1 and CDR2: DFQATT, SNEGSKA (reference sequence). The CDR3 consists of 12 residues. Trimming took off 3 bases at V and 9 bases at J, with 12 bases between the two ends. CDR3 nucleotide sequence: TGCAGTGCTAGGCCCCCTAGCACTGAGCAGTTCTTC. Translation: CSARPPSTEQFF.